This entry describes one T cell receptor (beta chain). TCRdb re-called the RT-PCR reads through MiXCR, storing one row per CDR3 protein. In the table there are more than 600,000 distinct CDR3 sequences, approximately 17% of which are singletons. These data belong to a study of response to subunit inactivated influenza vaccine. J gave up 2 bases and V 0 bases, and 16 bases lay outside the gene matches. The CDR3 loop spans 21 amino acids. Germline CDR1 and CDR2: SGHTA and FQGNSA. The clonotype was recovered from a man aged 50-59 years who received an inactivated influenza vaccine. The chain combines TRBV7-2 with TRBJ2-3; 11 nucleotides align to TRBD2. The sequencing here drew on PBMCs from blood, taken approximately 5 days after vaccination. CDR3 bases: TGTGCCAGCAGCTTAGCGCGATTGGTGGTTAGCGGGAGGGTTTACACAGATACGCAGTATTTT. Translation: CASSLARLVVSGRVYTDTQYF.